Below, 5 T cell receptor beta chains from the same sample are listed, as sequenced in a study of cytomegalovirus exposure and HLA in healthy donors. Use of 60 Vbeta and 13 Jbeta primers characterized the PCR. Sequencing used immunoSEQ multiplex PCR; TCRdb keeps in-frame clones, though not all of them. The sample includes over 85,000 clones, roughly 60% seen only once; the top ten take 4.8%. The sample taken for sequencing was PBMCs. All receptors come from a human donor in good health.

This chain links TRBV4-1 with TRBJ2-7; 9 nucleotides align to TRBD1. J was trimmed by 0 bases and V by 5 bases; bases with no gene match: 5. The CDR3 runs 15 residues. The germline V gene has CDR1 MGHRA and CDR2 YSYEKL. The CDR3, as DNA: TGCGCCAGCAGCACCGGGACAGGGACCTCCTACGAGCAGTACTTC. This codes for CASSTGTGTSYEQYF.

On this clone itself: The germline gene is not matched at one end of the junction; a read error may be the cause. CDR3 sequence reads: CASSQGSLAKTGELFF. The CDR3 DNA reads as TGTGCCAGCAGCCAGGGCTCACTAGCGAAGACCGGGGAGCTGTTTTTT. The chain recombines TRBV11-2 with TRBJ2-2; TRBD2 matches 7 bases. The CDR3 has 16 residues. Per germline, CDR1 SGHAT and CDR2 FQNNGV.

The chain employs TRBV6-1 and TRBJ2-3; 9 bases line up with TRBD1. The V segment lost 6 bases and the J segment 3 bases; nucleotides outside the gene matches: 7. The CDR3 is 15 amino acids. Germline values: CDR1 MNHNS, CDR2 SASEGT. CDR3 DNA: TGTGCCAGCAGCCAGACAGGGGGACTTACAGATACGCAGTATTTT. Translating gives CASSQTGGLTDTQYF.

The chain couples TRBV7-9 to TRBJ2-3; D gene ambiguous. Germline V gives CDR1 SEHNR, CDR2 FQNEAQ (reference sequence). Trimming took 2 bases from V and 0 from J, leaving 6 bases between them. This CDR3 spans 14 amino acids. CDR3 in amino acids: CASSLLSSTDTQYF. The DNA for the CDR3 is TGTGCCAGCAGCTTATTATCTAGCACAGATACGCAGTATTTT.

Only a few counts were recorded for this clone. The V call is TRBV4-1, the J call TRBJ2-7; the match to TRBD2 covers 10 bases. The germline gives CDR1 MGHRA, CDR2 YSYEKL. With 4 bases clipped from V and 7 bases from J, the junction kept 13 bases outside the gene matches. The CDR3 runs to 16 residues. For the CDR3, the DNA is TGCGCCAGCAGCCCCGGCCCTAGCGGGAGCGATGAAGAGCAGTACTTC. Translated, it gives CASSPGPSGSDEEQYF.